One and the same sample provided the 31 T cell receptor beta chains below, sequenced in a study of PD-1 and CTLA-4 blockade in melanoma. Clones were sequenced by immunoSEQ multiplex PCR, and TCRdb holds only the in-frame ones, with some missing. Among some 15,000 clones listed, around 72% were seen once. Sequences were derived from CD8+ T cells from peripheral blood, sampled before anti-PD-1 treatment. Receptors originate from a human donor with melanoma.

This clone occurred a few times. J is TRBJ2-3 and V is TRBV7-8, with a weak D call TRBD1 (5 bases). There are 15 residues in the CDR3. V lost 3 bases to trimming and J lost 2 bases, with 12 bases between them. Germline CDR1 and CDR2: SGHVS and FQNEAQ. For the CDR3, the DNA is TGTGCCAGCAGCTTCGGACCCAGGGCCACAGATACGCAGTATTTT. This codes for CASSFGPRATDTQYF.

The table lists this clone with a count of one. J is TRBJ2-1 and V is TRBV10-2; no definite D call. Germline CDR1 reads WSHSY; CDR2 reads SAAADI. This CDR3 is built from 10 residues. The V and J ends lost 4 bases and 15 bases respectively, with 10 bases between them. CDR3 region: CASSAGVRFF. In DNA form, the CDR3 reads TGCGCCAGCAGTGCTGGGGTTCGGTTCTTC.

This chain uses TRBV19 with TRBJ2-7, with TRBD1 matching 7 bases. Germline CDR1 and CDR2: LNHDA and SQIVND (reference sequence). The CDR3 spans 15 residues. J was trimmed by 0 bases and V by 7 bases; bases with no gene match: 9. CDR3 in DNA: TGTGCCAGTACACCCGGGACAGCAAGCTCCTACGAGCAGTACTTC. Amino acid sequence: CASTPGTASSYEQYF.

The sample holds a few counts of this clone. The V gene is TRBV24-1, the J gene TRBJ2-2, with TRBD2 matching over 7 bases. Germline values: CDR1 KGHDR, CDR2 SFDVKD. V was clipped by 4 bases and J by 5 bases; unmatched bases: 6. This CDR3 contains 15 residues. This CDR3 reads CATSETGGGTGELFF. In DNA form, the CDR3 reads TGTGCCACCAGTGAAACGGGCGGGGGAACCGGGGAGCTGTTTTTT.

The chain couples TRBV9 to TRBJ2-1; the match to TRBD2 covers 10 bases. V lost 0 bases to trimming and J lost 2 bases; unmatched junction nucleotides: 5. This CDR3 contains 17 residues. Germline CDR1 is SGDLS and CDR2 is YYNGEE. The CDR3 coding sequence is TGTGCCAGCAGCGTAGGAACTAGCGGGATTCCCTACAATGAGCAGTTCTTC. This encodes CASSVGTSGIPYNEQFF.

V gene TRBV2 combines with J gene TRBJ1-5; D is uncertain. V lost 5 bases to trimming and J lost 0 bases, with 8 bases between them. This CDR3 region has 14 residues. In germline, CDR1 is SNHLY, CDR2 FYNNEI. This CDR3 reads CASSSDYSNQPQHF. In DNA form, the CDR3 reads TGTGCCAGCAGTTCTGATTATAGCAATCAGCCCCAGCATTTT.

J is TRBJ2-7 and V is TRBV6-5; 9 nucleotides match TRBD1. This CDR3 has 14 amino acids. The ends lost 4 bases at V and 2 bases at J; junction bases unmatched: 3. Germline lookup yields CDR1 MNHEY and CDR2 SVGAGI. The CDR3 region has the DNA TGTGCCAGCAGTTTGGACAGGGGCACCTACGAGCAGTACTTC. Translation gives CASSLDRGTYEQYF.

The J gene is TRBJ1-2, the V gene TRBV5-5, with no clear D. V lost 3 bases, J lost 3 bases, and 12 bases lay in between. CDR3 size: 14 residues. The germline gives CDR1 SGHKS, CDR2 YYEKEE (reference sequence). The CDR3 reads CASSWNLGDYGYTF. In DNA, the CDR3 is TGTGCCAGCAGCTGGAACCTAGGAGACTATGGCTACACCTTC.

V gene TRBV6-5 combines with J gene TRBJ2-7, with D uncertain. V was trimmed by 4 bases and J by 7 bases, leaving 11 bases between them. Germline V gene data show CDR1 as MNHEY and CDR2 as SVGAGI. This CDR3 is built from 12 residues. For the CDR3, the DNA is TGTGCCAGCAGTTCCAACTTACTAGAGCAGTACTTC. Protein sequence: CASSSNLLEQYF.

Judged by abundance, this clone is medium-sized. The rearrangement joins TRBV7-8 to TRBJ1-1, with D maybe TRBD1 (5 bases). CDR1 is SGHVS and CDR2 is FQNEAQ in the germline V gene. CDR3 length: 15 amino acids. V was pared by 7 bases and J by 4 bases, with 19 bases between. CDR3 in amino acids: CASNPSGGPGTEAFF. CDR3 nucleotide sequence: TGTGCCAGCAACCCATCTGGGGGTCCGGGCACTGAAGCTTTCTTT.

The sample holds one count of this clone. This chain joins TRBV30 and TRBJ1-2; no clear D gene. Trimming pared 0 bases from V and 8 bases from J, leaving 13 bases between. The CDR3 has 13 amino acids. Looked up from germline, CDR1 is GTSNPN and CDR2 is SVGIG (reference sequence). The DNA for the CDR3 is TGTGCCTGGAGTGTACGGGCTTATGAAGGCTACACCTTC. It is translated as CAWSVRAYEGYTF.

This chain joins TRBV28 and TRBJ1-3; D is possibly TRBD1 (6 bases). V was trimmed by 6 bases and J by 3 bases, leaving 12 bases between them. The length of the CDR3 is 14 residues. From germline, CDR1 is MDHEN and CDR2 SYDVKM. CDR3 in amino acids: CASSPGAFGNTIYF. In DNA form, the CDR3 reads TGTGCCAGCAGCCCAGGGGCATTTGGAAACACCATATATTTT. Together with reference TRBV28 and TRBJ1-3, the CDR3 gives the full variable domain: DVKVTQSSRYLVKRTGEKVFLECVQDMDHENMFWYRQDPGLGLRLIYFSYDVKMKEKGDIPEGYSVSREKKERFSLILESASTNQTSMYLCASSPGAFGNTIYFGEGSWLTVV.

This clone has just a few counts. The genes are TRBV7-9 and TRBJ1-2; 8 nucleotides line up with TRBD1. The CDR3 is 13 amino acids. Per the germline V gene, CDR1 is SEHNR and CDR2 is FQNEAQ (reference sequence). V was pared by 5 bases and J by 7 bases, with 6 bases of the junction left unmatched. The CDR3 spells CASSPGQGIGYTF. CDR3 coding DNA: TGTGCCAGCAGCCCCGGACAGGGTATTGGCTACACCTTC.

This chain connects TRBV7-9 to TRBJ1-2, with D tentatively TRBD1 (6 bases). V shed 4 bases and J shed 2 bases, with 11 bases lying between them. This CDR3 contains 14 residues. Germline lookup yields CDR1 SEHNR and CDR2 FQNEAQ (reference sequence). CDR3 sequence reads: CASSYNRENYGYTF. The DNA of the CDR3 is TGTGCCAGCAGCTATAACAGGGAAAACTATGGCTACACCTTC. Looking up the rest from reference TRBV7-9 and TRBJ1-2 gives the full variable domain: DTGVSQNPRHKITKRGQNVTFRCDPISEHNRLYWYRQTLGQGPEFLTYFQNEAQLEKSRLLSDRFSAERPKGSFSTLEIQRTEQGDSAMYLCASSYNRENYGYTFGSGTRLTVV.

The chain is built from TRBV14 and TRBJ1-2; D remains unclear. The CDR3 has 15 amino acids. V was cut by 1 base and J by 9 bases, with 18 bases left in between. Germline CDR1 and CDR2: SGHDN and FVKESK. This CDR3 is CASSQGTRAGLSYTF. CDR3 nucleotides: TGTGCCAGCAGCCAAGGGACCCGGGCAGGTCTTAGCTACACCTTC.

This chain connects TRBV6-2 or TRBV6-3 to TRBJ1-1; D is perhaps TRBD1 (5 bases). Germline CDR1 MNHEY, CDR2 SVGEGT. Trimming cost V 5 bases and J 3 bases, with 13 bases left between them. CDR3 length: 14 amino acids. In DNA, the CDR3 is TGTGCCAGCAGTGGCAGACAGTGGGACACTGAAGCTTTCTTT. Its translation is CASSGRQWDTEAFF.

The chain has TRBV5-8 and TRBJ2-7; possibly TRBD1 for D (6 bases). Germline V gene lookup returns CDR1 SGHTS and CDR2 YDEGEE. CDR3 length: 13 residues. Between the trimmed V and J ends, which lost 4 bases and 3 bases, there was a span of 11 bases. The CDR3 bases are TGTGCCAGCAGCACTACAGGGATCTACGAGCAGTACTTC. Residues: CASSTTGIYEQYF.

The V and J genes are TRBV9 and TRBJ1-1; D gene uncertain. CDR1 SGDLS and CDR2 YYNGEE come from the germline V gene. V lost 4 bases and J 0 bases, leaving 13 bases between the germline ends. There are 15 residues in the CDR3. In DNA form, the CDR3 reads TGTGCCAGCAGCCTCAGCGGGGTCATGAACACTGAAGCTTTCTTT. Protein: CASSLSGVMNTEAFF. Supplemented by reference TRBV9 and TRBJ1-1, the full variable domain reads DSGVTQTPKHLITATGQRVTLRCSPRSGDLSVYWYQQSLDQGLQFLIQYYNGEERAKGNILERFSAQQFPDLHSELNLSSLELGDSALYFCASSLSGVMNTEAFFGQGTRLTVV.

The chain links TRBV27 to TRBJ1-6, with 11 bases fitting TRBD1. After removal of 4 bases from V and 8 bases from J, the junction contained 7 bases not matched to a gene. CDR1 is MNHEY and CDR2 is SMNVEV in the germline V gene (reference sequence). This CDR3 comprises 16 residues. CDR3 region: CASSSSGQGAYSPLHF. The CDR3 DNA is TGTGCCAGCAGTTCTTCTGGACAGGGGGCTTATTCACCCCTCCACTTT.

This clone was picked up one time. V and J are TRBV29-1 and TRBJ2-7; D may be TRBD2 (6 bases). Germline values: CDR1 SQVTM, CDR2 ANQGSEA. Trimming took 5 bases from V and 1 from J, leaving 12 bases between them. This CDR3 spans 13 amino acids. The CDR3: CSVRLVGSYEQYF. DNA for the CDR3: TGCAGCGTTCGACTAGTTGGATCCTACGAGCAGTACTTC.

The chain recombines TRBV3-1 (or the pseudogene TRBV3-2) with TRBJ2-2; 8 bases are a match to TRBD1. The V segment lost 6 bases and the J segment 1 base; nucleotides outside the gene matches: 7. CDR1 is LGHDT and CDR2 is YNNKEL in the germline V gene (reference sequence). The CDR3 is made up of 16 amino acids. CDR3 residues: CASSPTGGKNTGELFF. As DNA, the CDR3 is TGTGCCAGCAGTCCAACAGGGGGGAAGAACACCGGGGAGCTGTTTTTT.

This clone occurred a few times. CDR3: CASRDGSSGNTIYF. DNA of the CDR3: TGCGCCAGCAGAGACGGGAGCTCTGGAAACACCATATATTTT. The V gene is TRBV5-1, the J gene TRBJ1-3; D ambiguous. The CDR3 consists of 14 residues. The germline V gene encodes CDR1 SGHRS and CDR2 YFSETQ. V lost 5 bases and J lost 0, with 9 bases in between.

J is TRBJ2-5 and V is TRBV5-8; D is possibly TRBD1 or TRBD2 (5 bases each). The ends were cut back, 4 bases at V and 5 bases at J, with 21 bases in the middle. The CDR3 spans 16 residues. Germline-derived CDR1 and CDR2 are SGHTS and YDEGEE. CDR3 region: CASSKPPGPDRETQYF. Here the CDR3 DNA reads TGTGCCAGCAGCAAGCCTCCGGGACCGGATCGGGAGACCCAGTACTTC.

This chain uses TRBV11-2 with TRBJ1-5; 10 nucleotides agree with TRBD1. J was trimmed by 3 bases and V by 3 bases; bases with no gene match: 2. The CDR3 extends over 15 amino acids. The germline CDR1 and CDR2 sequences are SGHAT and FQNNGV. The CDR3 sequence: CASSFGTGVNQPQHF. The DNA for the CDR3 is TGTGCCAGCAGCTTCGGGACAGGGGTCAATCAGCCCCAGCATTTT.

The sample holds one count of this clone. The chain joins TRBV7-2 to TRBJ2-7; 8 bases are a match to TRBD2. Germline trimming cut 2 bases from V and 1 base from J; bases unmatched to any gene: 4. The CDR3 has 15 residues. CDR1 and CDR2 (germline): SGHTA, FQGNSA. CDR3 sequence reads: CASSLSGGWSYEQYF. CDR3 DNA: TGTGCCAGCAGCTTATCGGGGGGGTGGTCCTACGAGCAGTACTTC.

V usage is TRBV11-2 and J usage is TRBJ2-7; TRBD2 might be the D (5 bases). CDR1 and CDR2 (germline): SGHAT, FQNNGV. The length of the CDR3 is 13 residues. V was pared by 2 bases and J by 0 bases, with 5 bases between. CDR3 DNA: TGTGCCAGCAGCTTACTAGCCTCCTACGAGCAGTACTTC. Its translation is CASSLLASYEQYF.

The chain carries TRBV6-5 and TRBJ2-1; D is undetermined. The germline V gene encodes CDR1 MNHEY and CDR2 SVGAGI. V was shortened by 5 bases and J by 5 bases, with 13 bases between the two germline ends. The CDR3 runs to 14 residues. Here the CDR3 DNA reads TGTGCCAGCAGTCTCGCAGTGAATGACAATGAGCAGTTCTTC. It translates to CASSLAVNDNEQFF.

The V and J genes are TRBV6-6 and TRBJ2-1, with 9 bases aligning to TRBD1. The CDR3 length is 14 residues. The J segment lost 6 bases and the V segment lost 2 bases, leaving 2 bases of the junction unmatched. CDR1 MNHNY and CDR2 SVGAGI come from the germline V gene (reference sequence). This CDR3 reads CASSYGTGFNEQFF. The DNA for the CDR3 is TGTGCCAGCAGTTACGGGACAGGGTTCAATGAGCAGTTCTTC.

The rearrangement joins TRBV11-1 to TRBJ2-1, with TRBD1 as a possible D gene (5 bases). Looked up from germline, CDR1 is SGHAT and CDR2 is FQDESV (reference sequence). The CDR3 has 17 amino acids. V lost 0 bases to trimming and J lost 3 bases, with 15 bases between them. The CDR3, as DNA: TGTGCCAGCAGCTTAGCGGGCAGGGCACTTATCTACAATGAGCAGTTCTTC. Residues: CASSLAGRALIYNEQFF.

V usage is TRBV27 and J usage is TRBJ2-2; 11 bases align to TRBD2. Germline V CDR1 and CDR2: MNHEY, SMNVEV (reference sequence). The CDR3 has 16 amino acids. Unmatched junction bases numbered 6, after V lost 4 bases and J lost 5 bases. The CDR3 coding sequence is TGTGCCAGCAGTTCCCCAGGGACTAGCGGAACCGGGGAGCTGTTTTTT. As protein: CASSSPGTSGTGELFF.

Here the CDR3 DNA reads TGTGCCAGCAGTTTGGGACAGACCTCAGTGGCTTTCTTT. This codes for CASSLGQTSVAFF. V gene TRBV12-3 or TRBV12-4 combines with J gene TRBJ1-1; 7 bases line up with TRBD1. V dropped 3 bases and J dropped 11; count of bases not matched to a gene: 9. The CDR3 has 13 amino acids.